A selection of T cell receptor beta chains follows, all from one sample in a study of post-analysis software for immune sequencing data. Each CDR3 protein gets one entry after TCRdb re-called the PCR reads with MiXCR. This sample carries hundreds of thousands of distinct CDR3 sequences, approximately 60% of them seen once, and the ten largest clones take about 11%. The sample was blood. The receptors were sampled from a girl aged 2 to 9 with multiple sclerosis. The conserved cysteine and the conserved F or W are not part of the CDR3 here. Some rows mark clone size as missing; the rest say once, few, many or name a class of expanded clone.

J,V,length,size,CDR3
TRBJ2-1,TRBV11-2,11,few,ASSPPPGDEQF
NA,TRBV20-1,10,NA,SALRGQETQF
TRBJ2-5,TRBV4-2,15,NA,ASSQPRGTGGAETQY
TRBJ1-2,TRBV7-2,10,NA,ASSYRGGGYT
TRBJ2-7,TRBV5-1,12,many,ASSPSGSSYEQY
NA,TRBV20-1,10,NA,SASPRFNEQF
TRBJ2-4,TRBV7-2,15,NA,ASSSTNSGGAENIQY
TRBJ1-4,TRBV24-1,14,NA,ATSGPPDRGLEKLF
TRBJ2-1,TRBV9,15,NA,ASSPSPGTSGYNEQF
TRBJ2-7,TRBV29-1,12,few,SVVPGDSPYEQY
TRBJ2-2,TRBV6-2/TRBV6-3,10,NA,ASSSSAGELF
TRBJ1-5,TRBV6-2/TRBV6-3,11,NA,AISRGVNQPQH
TRBJ2-5,TRBV7-2,13,few,ASSLTGSGTETQY
TRBJ2-7,TRBV18,11,NA,ASSPRDEYEQY
TRBJ1-1,TRBV5-1,12,NA,ASSEAGGPFKAF
TRBJ1-2,TRBV13,10,NA,ASSGQSYGYT
TRBJ2-3,TRBV5-1,14,NA,ASSLRGALGTDTQY
TRBJ2-1,TRBV7-9,12,NA,ASAWDRVHDEQF
TRBJ2-3,TRBV12-3/TRBV12-4,12,few,ASTHSQGPDTQY
TRBJ2-5,TRBV5-1,13,NA,ASSLDGGFEETQY
NA,TRBV7-9,13,NA,ASSLRQGTYYEQY
TRBJ2-4,TRBV27,14,few,ASSLYRLLAKNIQY
TRBJ2-3,TRBV20-1,14,few,SARPRTSGSTDTQY
TRBJ2-7,TRBV12-5,11,few,ASGAGTAYEQY
NA,TRBV29-1,13,few,SVALRLAGGNEQY
TRBJ2-7,TRBV4-1,12,NA,ASSFRDNYYEQY
TRBJ2-5,TRBV10-3,12,NA,AISESSRGLAQY
TRBJ2-1,TRBV6-1,12,NA,ASSTGTVLITQF
TRBJ2-5,TRBV20-1,12,few,SAVAGGLGETQY
TRBJ1-5,TRBV7-2,13,NA,ASSFSGQFNQPQH
TRBJ1-1,TRBV5-4,11,NA,ASRKQGDTEAF
TRBJ2-3,TRBV29-1,12,NA,SVDWSRSTDAQY
TRBJ2-3,TRBV5-1,15,NA,ASSSGILAGGTDTQY
TRBJ1-5,TRBV29-1,10,NA,SVQDGPQPQH
TRBJ2-1,TRBV7-8,13,NA,ASSLTSGRAHEQF
TRBJ1-1,TRBV29-1,10,NA,SVGQGRTEAF
TRBJ1-2,TRBV7-2,11,NA,ASSMNQGTGYT
TRBJ1-2,TRBV4-2,13,NA,ASSQEGGGHYGYT
TRBJ2-1,TRBV7-8,14,NA,ASSLASGPSALSQF
TRBJ1-4,TRBV24-1,14,NA,ATVTGSVPTNEKLF
TRBJ2-3,TRBV12-3/TRBV12-4,13,NA,ASSRSGGITDTQY
TRBJ1-5,TRBV20-1,13,NA,SARGIGTGNQPQH
TRBJ2-1,TRBV6-5,12,NA,ASSYRAGHNEQF
TRBJ1-5,TRBV7-2,13,NA,ASSTQGTGGQPQH
TRBJ1-1,TRBV2,12,NA,ASSEGQGRTEAF
TRBJ1-2,TRBV20-1,12,NA,SARKGGAAYGYT
TRBJ2-7,TRBV20-1,8,NA,STTVYEQY
NA,TRBV2,9,NA,ASTGGDEQY